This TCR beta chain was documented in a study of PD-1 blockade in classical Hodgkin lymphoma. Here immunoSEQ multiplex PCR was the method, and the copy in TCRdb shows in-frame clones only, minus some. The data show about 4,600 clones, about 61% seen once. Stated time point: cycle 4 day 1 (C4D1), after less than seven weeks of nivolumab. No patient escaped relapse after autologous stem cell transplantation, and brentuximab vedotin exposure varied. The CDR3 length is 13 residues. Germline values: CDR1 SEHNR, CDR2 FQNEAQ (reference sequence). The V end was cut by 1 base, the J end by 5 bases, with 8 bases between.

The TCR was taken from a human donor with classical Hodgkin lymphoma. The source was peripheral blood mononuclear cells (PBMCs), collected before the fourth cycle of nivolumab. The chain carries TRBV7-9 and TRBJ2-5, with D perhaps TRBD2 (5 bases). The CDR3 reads CASSLGGSETQYF. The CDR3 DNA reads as TGTGCCAGCAGCTTAGGAGGGTCGGAGACCCAGTACTTC.